Below, 15 T cell receptor beta chains from the same sample are listed, as sequenced in a study of shared T cell receptors in the human thymus. Sequencing used immunoSEQ multiplex PCR; TCRdb keeps in-frame clones, though not all of them. The top ten hold roughly 0.013% of the sample, which has hundreds of thousands of clones, about 80% seen once. These data were likewise used in another study, on human thymus T cells.

The sample comprised thymocytes. The receptors derive from a boy younger than two with a congenital heart defect.

CDR3 loop: CASSALAGDSADTQYF. CDR3 nucleotide sequence: TGTGCCAGCAGTGCACTAGCGGGAGATTCTGCAGATACGCAGTATTTT. V gene TRBV6-1 combines with J gene TRBJ2-3, with 11 positions matching TRBD2. CDR3 size: 16 residues. From germline, CDR1 is MNHNS and CDR2 SASEGT. Losses at the gene ends were 4 bases for V and 4 bases for J; bases not matched to a gene: 7.

The chain has TRBV6-1 and TRBJ2-7; the match to TRBD1 covers 10 bases. Germline assignment: CDR1 MNHNS and CDR2 SASEGT. The CDR3 consists of 14 residues. The J segment lost 6 bases and the V segment lost 5 bases, leaving 7 bases of the junction unmatched. CDR3 nucleotides: TGTGCCAGCAGTCCACGGACAGGGGGGTTCGAGCAGTACTTC. As protein: CASSPRTGGFEQYF.

V gene TRBV2 combines with J gene TRBJ2-7, with a weak D call TRBD2 (5 bases). CDR3 length: 15 amino acids. The germline gives CDR1 SNHLY, CDR2 FYNNEI. V lost 0 bases, J lost 2 bases, and 11 bases lay in between. The CDR3 here is CASSEAGLAPYEQYF. DNA of the CDR3: TGTGCCAGCAGTGAAGCCGGACTGGCCCCCTACGAGCAGTACTTC.

The J gene is TRBJ2-7, the V gene TRBV10-3; tentatively, D is TRBD1 (5 bases). The CDR3 sequence is 13 residues long. V dropped 3 bases and J dropped 3 bases, with 9 bases sitting between them. The V gene's germline CDR1 is ENHRY and CDR2 SYGVKD. In DNA, the CDR3 is TGTGCCATCAGTGAAGGGGCAGGCTACGAGCAGTACTTC. Its protein is CAISEGAGYEQYF.

The chain is built from TRBV29-1 and TRBJ2-7; possibly TRBD1 for D (6 bases). CDR3 length equals 16 residues. The germline V gene encodes CDR1 SQVTM and CDR2 ANQGSEA. V dropped 3 bases and J dropped 7 bases, with 25 bases sitting between them. Here the CDR3 reads CSVDRPTGSGHWEQYF. The CDR3 nucleotides read TGCAGCGTTGACCGACCTACAGGGAGCGGCCATTGGGAGCAGTACTTC.

The rearrangement uses TRBV27 and TRBJ2-7; TRBD1 matches at 7 bases. V shed 4 bases, J shed 0 bases, and the junction held 9 bases outside the gene matches. The CDR3 consists of 16 residues. The germline gives CDR1 MNHEY, CDR2 SMNVEV (reference sequence). In DNA, the CDR3 is TGTGCCAGCAGTTCAGGACAGGACCTACCCTCCTACGAGCAGTACTTC. This gives the protein CASSSGQDLPSYEQYF.

The V and J genes are TRBV5-8 and TRBJ1-5; 7 bases match TRBD1. There are 17 residues in the CDR3. The V gene end was trimmed by 0 bases and the J gene end by 5 bases; junction bases not matched to a gene: 11. Germline CDR1 and CDR2: SGHTS and YDEGEE. The CDR3 nucleotides are TGTGCCAGCAGCTTGGGACAGGGCCATCTCGCCTATCAGCCCCAGCATTTT. Its protein product is CASSLGQGHLAYQPQHF.

This chain links TRBV27 with TRBJ2-3; TRBD2 aligns across 9 bases. J lost 1 base, V lost 8 bases, and 7 bases had no gene match. Germline V lookup: CDR1 MNHEY, CDR2 SMNVEV (reference sequence). The CDR3 has 15 residues. CDR3 sequence: CASLISGRRTDTQYF. The CDR3, as DNA: TGTGCCAGCCTGATCAGCGGGAGGCGCACAGATACGCAGTATTTT.

J is TRBJ2-5 and V is TRBV6-5; D may be TRBD2 (5 bases). The CDR3 is made up of 16 amino acids. Trimming took off 4 bases at V and 1 base at J, with 16 bases between the two ends. Germline values: CDR1 MNHEY, CDR2 SVGAGI. This CDR3 reads CASSSPRAGLQETQYF. CDR3 sequence (DNA): TGTGCCAGCAGTTCCCCACGAGCTGGACTCCAAGAGACCCAGTACTTC.

The chain employs TRBV20-1 and TRBJ2-5, with D hard to call. V lost 6 bases, J lost 8 bases, and 10 bases lay in between. The CDR3 runs 10 residues. Germline V gene sequence: CDR1 DFQATT, CDR2 SNEGSKA (reference sequence). CDR3 in amino acids: CSAECPTQYF. CDR3 coding DNA: TGCAGTGCCGAGTGCCCCACCCAGTACTTC.

This chain connects TRBV6-4 to TRBJ2-2; 13 bases line up with TRBD2. The CDR3 is made up of 18 amino acids. After removal of 6 bases from V and 2 bases from J, the junction contained 9 bases not matched to a gene. Per germline, CDR1 MRHNA and CDR2 SNTAGT. The CDR3 is CASSQTSGRAKNTGELFF. In DNA, the CDR3 is TGTGCCAGCAGCCAAACTAGCGGGAGGGCCAAAAACACCGGGGAGCTGTTTTTT.

The gene calls are TRBV11-3 and TRBJ2-7, with a possible D match to TRBD2 (6 bases). CDR3 length equals 13 residues. The V and J ends lost 5 bases and 3 bases respectively, with 11 bases between them. Germline CDR1 is SGHNT and CDR2 is YENEEA. CDR3 residues: CASSAGSHYEQYF. CDR3 in DNA: TGTGCCAGCAGCGCGGGATCTCACTACGAGCAGTACTTC.

The J gene is TRBJ1-1, the V gene TRBV10-3, with a tentative D call TRBD1 (5 bases). Looked up from germline, CDR1 is ENHRY and CDR2 is SYGVKD. The CDR3 consists of 15 residues. V shed 0 bases and J shed 2 bases, with 10 bases lying between them. The chain's CDR3 is CAISESGQLNTEAFF. The DNA of the CDR3 is TGTGCCATCAGTGAGTCGGGGCAGCTAAACACTGAAGCTTTCTTT.

This sequence joins TRBV19 and TRBJ1-3, with 10 nucleotides matching TRBD1. This CDR3 spans 17 amino acids. Germline V gene data show CDR1 as LNHDA and CDR2 as SQIVND (reference sequence). The V segment lost 7 bases and the J segment 0 bases; nucleotides outside the gene matches: 9. This CDR3 reads CASTSDRGPDSGNTIYF. CDR3 nucleotides: TGTGCCAGTACCTCAGACAGGGGGCCCGACTCTGGAAACACCATATATTTT.

This chain connects TRBV5-1 to TRBJ2-1; maybe TRBD2 (6 bases). Trimming stripped 1 base from V and 0 bases from J, with 11 bases between. The CDR3 totals 16 residues. Germline assignment: CDR1 SGHRS and CDR2 YFSETQ. The CDR3: CASSLKKRASYNEQFF. The DNA of the CDR3 is TGCGCCAGCAGCTTGAAGAAGCGGGCCTCCTACAATGAGCAGTTCTTC.